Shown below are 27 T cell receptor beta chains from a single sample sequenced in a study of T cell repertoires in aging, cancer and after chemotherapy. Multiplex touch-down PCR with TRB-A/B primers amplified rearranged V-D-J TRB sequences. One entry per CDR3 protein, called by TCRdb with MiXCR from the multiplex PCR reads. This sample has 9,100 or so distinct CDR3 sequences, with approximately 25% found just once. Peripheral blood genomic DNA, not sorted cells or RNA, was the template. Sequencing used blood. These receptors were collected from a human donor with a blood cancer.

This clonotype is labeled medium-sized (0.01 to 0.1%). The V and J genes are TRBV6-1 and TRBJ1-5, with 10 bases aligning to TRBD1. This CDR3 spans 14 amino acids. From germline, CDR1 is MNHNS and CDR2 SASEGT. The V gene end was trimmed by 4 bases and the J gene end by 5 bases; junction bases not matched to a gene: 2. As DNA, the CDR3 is TGTGCCAGCAGTGGGACAGGGGGTTATCAGCCCCAGCATTTT. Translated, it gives CASSGTGGYQPQHF.

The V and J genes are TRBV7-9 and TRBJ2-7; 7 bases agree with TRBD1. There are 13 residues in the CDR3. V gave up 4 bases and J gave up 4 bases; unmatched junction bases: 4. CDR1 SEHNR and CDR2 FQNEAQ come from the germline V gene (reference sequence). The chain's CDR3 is CASSSPGQYEQYF. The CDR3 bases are TGTGCCAGCAGCTCACCGGGACAGTACGAGCAGTACTTC.

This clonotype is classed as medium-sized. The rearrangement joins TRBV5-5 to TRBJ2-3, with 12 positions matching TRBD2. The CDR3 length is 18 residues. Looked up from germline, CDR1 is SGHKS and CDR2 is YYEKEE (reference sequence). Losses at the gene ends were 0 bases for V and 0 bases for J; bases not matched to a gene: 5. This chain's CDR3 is CASSLELAGGPSTDTQYF. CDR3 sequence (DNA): TGTGCCAGCAGCTTGGAACTAGCGGGAGGACCTAGCACAGATACGCAGTATTTT.

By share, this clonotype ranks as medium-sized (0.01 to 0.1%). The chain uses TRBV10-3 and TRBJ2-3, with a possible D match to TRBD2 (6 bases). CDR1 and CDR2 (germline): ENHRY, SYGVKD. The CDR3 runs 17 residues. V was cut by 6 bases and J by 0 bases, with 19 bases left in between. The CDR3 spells CAIRKRVSPTSTDTQYF. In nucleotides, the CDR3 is TGTGCCATCAGGAAGCGGGTCAGCCCAACTAGCACAGATACGCAGTATTTT.

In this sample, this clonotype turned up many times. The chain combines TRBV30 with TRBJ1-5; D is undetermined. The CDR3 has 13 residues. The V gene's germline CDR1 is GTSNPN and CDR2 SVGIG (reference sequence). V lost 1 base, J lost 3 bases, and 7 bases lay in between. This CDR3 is CAWSGSLNQPQHF. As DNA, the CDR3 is TGTGCCTGGAGTGGATCCCTCAATCAGCCCCAGCATTTT.

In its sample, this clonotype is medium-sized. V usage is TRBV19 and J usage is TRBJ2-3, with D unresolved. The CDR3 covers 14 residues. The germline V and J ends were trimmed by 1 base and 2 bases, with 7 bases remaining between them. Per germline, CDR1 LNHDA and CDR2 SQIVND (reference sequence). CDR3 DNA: TGTGCCAGTAGTATAGGGACCGCCACAGATACGCAGTATTTT. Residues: CASSIGTATDTQYF.

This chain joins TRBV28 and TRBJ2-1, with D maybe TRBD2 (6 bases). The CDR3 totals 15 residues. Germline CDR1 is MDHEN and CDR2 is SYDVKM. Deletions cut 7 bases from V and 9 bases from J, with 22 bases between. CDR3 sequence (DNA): TGTGCCAGCAAAAAGACTAGGTCAAGTAATGGTGAGCAGTTCTTC. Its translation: CASKKTRSSNGEQFF.

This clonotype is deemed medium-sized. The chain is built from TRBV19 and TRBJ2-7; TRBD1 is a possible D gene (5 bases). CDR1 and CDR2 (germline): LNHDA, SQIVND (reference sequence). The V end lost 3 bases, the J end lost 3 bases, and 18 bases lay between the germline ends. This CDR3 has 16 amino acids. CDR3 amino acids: CASSISLGQGHYEQYF. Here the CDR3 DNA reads TGTGCCAGTAGTATCTCTCTGGGGCAGGGTCACTACGAGCAGTACTTC.

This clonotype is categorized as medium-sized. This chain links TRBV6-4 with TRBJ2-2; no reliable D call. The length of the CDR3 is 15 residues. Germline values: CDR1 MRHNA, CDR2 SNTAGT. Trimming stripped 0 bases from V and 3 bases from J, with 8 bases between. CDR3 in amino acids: CASSDSAGYTGELFF. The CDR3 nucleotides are TGTGCCAGCAGTGACTCGGCCGGGTACACCGGGGAGCTGTTTTTT.

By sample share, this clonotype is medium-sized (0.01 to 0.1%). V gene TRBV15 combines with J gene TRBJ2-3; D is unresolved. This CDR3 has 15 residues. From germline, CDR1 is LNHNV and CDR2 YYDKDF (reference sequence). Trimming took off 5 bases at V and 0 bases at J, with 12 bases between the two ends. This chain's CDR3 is CATSVGATSTDTQYF. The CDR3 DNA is TGTGCCACCAGCGTCGGAGCAACTAGCACAGATACGCAGTATTTT.

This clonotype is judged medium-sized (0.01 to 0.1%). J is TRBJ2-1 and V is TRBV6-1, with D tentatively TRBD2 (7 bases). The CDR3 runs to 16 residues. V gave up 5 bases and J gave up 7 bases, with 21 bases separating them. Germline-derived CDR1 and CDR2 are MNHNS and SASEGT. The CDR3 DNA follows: TGTGCCAGCAGTTCAGAGGGGGGGGGCGGTTGGAATGAGCAGTTCTTC. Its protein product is CASSSEGGGGWNEQFF.

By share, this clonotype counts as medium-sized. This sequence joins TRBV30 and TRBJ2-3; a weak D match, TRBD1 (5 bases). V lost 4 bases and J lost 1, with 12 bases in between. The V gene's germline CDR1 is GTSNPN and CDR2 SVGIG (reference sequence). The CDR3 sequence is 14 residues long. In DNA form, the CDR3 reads TGTGCCTGGAATCAGGGTGTAGGCACAGATACGCAGTATTTT. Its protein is CAWNQGVGTDTQYF.

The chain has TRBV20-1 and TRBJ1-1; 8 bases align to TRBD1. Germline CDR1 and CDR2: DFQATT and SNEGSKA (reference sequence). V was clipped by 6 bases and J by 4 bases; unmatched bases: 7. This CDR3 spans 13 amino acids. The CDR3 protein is CSAPDRVGTEAFF. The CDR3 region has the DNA TGCAGTGCGCCGGACAGGGTTGGCACTGAAGCTTTCTTT.

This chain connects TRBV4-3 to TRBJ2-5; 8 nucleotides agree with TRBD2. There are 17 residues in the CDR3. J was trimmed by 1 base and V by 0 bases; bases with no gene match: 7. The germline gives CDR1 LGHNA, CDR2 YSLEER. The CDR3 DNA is TGCGCCAGCAGCCAAGATGCAGCGGGGGAAGGCCAAGAGACCCAGTACTTC. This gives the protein CASSQDAAGEGQETQYF.

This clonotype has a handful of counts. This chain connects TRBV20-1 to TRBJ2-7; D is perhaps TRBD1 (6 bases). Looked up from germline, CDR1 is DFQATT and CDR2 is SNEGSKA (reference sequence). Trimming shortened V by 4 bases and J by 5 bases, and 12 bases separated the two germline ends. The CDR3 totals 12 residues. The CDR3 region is CSANRVCDEQYF. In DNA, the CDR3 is TGCAGTGCTAACAGGGTTTGCGACGAGCAGTACTTC.

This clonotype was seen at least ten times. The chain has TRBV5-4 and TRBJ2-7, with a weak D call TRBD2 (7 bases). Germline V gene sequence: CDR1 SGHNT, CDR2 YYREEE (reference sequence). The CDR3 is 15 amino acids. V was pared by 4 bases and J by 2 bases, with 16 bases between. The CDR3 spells CASSRERGGPYEQYF. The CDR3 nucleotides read TGTGCCAGCAGCCGGGAGAGGGGGGGCCCCTACGAGCAGTACTTC.

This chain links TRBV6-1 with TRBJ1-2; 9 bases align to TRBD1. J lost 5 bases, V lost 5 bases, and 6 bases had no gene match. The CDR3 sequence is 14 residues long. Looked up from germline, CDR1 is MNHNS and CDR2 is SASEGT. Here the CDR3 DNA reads TGTGCCAGCAGTCCGGACAGGGGAAGATATGGCTACACCTTC. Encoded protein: CASSPDRGRYGYTF.

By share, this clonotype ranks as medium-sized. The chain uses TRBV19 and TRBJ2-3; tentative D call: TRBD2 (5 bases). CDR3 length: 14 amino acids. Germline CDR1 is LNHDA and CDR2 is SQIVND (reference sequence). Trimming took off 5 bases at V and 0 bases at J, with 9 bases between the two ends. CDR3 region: CASSPAASTDTQYF. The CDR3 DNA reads TGTGCCAGTAGTCCAGCGGCTAGCACAGATACGCAGTATTTT.

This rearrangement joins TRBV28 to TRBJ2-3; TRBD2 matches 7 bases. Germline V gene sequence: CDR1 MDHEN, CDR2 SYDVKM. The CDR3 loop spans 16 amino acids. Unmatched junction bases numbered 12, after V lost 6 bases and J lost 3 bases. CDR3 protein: CASSSTGASGTDTQYF. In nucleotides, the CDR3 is TGTGCCAGCAGCTCTACCGGGGCTAGCGGAACAGATACGCAGTATTTT.

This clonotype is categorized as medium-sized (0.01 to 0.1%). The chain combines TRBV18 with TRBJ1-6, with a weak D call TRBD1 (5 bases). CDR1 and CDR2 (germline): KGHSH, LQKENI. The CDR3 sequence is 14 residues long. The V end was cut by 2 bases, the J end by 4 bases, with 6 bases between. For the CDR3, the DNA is TGTGCCAGCTCACCAACAGGTTATAATTCACCCCTCCACTTT. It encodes CASSPTGYNSPLHF.

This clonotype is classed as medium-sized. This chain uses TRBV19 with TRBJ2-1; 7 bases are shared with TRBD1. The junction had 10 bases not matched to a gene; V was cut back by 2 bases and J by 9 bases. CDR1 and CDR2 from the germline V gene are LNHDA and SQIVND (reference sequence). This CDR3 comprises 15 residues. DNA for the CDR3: TGTGCCAGTAGTATATTCGGCTCACAGGGGAGTGAGCAGTTCTTC. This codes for CASSIFGSQGSEQFF.

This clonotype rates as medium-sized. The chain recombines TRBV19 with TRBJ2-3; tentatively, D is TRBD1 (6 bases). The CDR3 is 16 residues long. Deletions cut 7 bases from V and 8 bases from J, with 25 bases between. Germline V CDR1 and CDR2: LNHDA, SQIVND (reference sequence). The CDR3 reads CASKTVHRAVGSTQYF. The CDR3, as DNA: TGTGCCAGTAAAACGGTCCACAGGGCTGTGGGATCTACGCAGTATTTT.

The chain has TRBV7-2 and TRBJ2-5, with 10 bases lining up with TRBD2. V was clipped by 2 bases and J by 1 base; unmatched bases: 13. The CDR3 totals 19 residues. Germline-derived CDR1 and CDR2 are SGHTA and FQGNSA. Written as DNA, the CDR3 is TGTGCCAGCAGCTTAATTCTGTCCCTGGCTAGCGGGGGCCAAGAGACCCAGTACTTC. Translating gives CASSLILSLASGGQETQYF.

CDR3 in amino acids: CAITHGPYYEQYF. In DNA, the CDR3 is TGTGCCATCACCCACGGACCTTACTACGAGCAGTACTTC. V gene TRBV10-3 combines with J gene TRBJ2-7, with D hard to call. V gave up 7 bases and J gave up 3 bases, with 13 bases separating them. The CDR3 extends over 13 amino acids. The germline V gene encodes CDR1 ENHRY and CDR2 SYGVKD.

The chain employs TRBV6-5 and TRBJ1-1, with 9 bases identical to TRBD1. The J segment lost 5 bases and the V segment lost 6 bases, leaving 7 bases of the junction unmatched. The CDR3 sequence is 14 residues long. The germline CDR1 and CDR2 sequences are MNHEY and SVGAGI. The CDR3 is CASRAGTGYTEAFF. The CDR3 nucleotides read TGTGCCAGCAGGGCGGGGACAGGGTATACTGAAGCTTTCTTT.

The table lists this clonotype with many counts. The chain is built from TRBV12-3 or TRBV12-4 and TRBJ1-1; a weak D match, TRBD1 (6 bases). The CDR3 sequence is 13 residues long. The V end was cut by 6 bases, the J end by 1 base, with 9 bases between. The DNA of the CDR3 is TGTGCCAGCAGCCCGGGACAGAACACTGAAGCTTTCTTT. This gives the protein CASSPGQNTEAFF.

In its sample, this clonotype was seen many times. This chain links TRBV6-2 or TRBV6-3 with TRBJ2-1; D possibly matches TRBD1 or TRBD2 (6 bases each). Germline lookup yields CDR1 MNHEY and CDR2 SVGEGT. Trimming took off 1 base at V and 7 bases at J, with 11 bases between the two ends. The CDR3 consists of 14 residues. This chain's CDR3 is CASSYWRGNNEQFF. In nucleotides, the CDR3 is TGTGCCAGCAGTTACTGGAGGGGGAATAATGAGCAGTTCTTC.